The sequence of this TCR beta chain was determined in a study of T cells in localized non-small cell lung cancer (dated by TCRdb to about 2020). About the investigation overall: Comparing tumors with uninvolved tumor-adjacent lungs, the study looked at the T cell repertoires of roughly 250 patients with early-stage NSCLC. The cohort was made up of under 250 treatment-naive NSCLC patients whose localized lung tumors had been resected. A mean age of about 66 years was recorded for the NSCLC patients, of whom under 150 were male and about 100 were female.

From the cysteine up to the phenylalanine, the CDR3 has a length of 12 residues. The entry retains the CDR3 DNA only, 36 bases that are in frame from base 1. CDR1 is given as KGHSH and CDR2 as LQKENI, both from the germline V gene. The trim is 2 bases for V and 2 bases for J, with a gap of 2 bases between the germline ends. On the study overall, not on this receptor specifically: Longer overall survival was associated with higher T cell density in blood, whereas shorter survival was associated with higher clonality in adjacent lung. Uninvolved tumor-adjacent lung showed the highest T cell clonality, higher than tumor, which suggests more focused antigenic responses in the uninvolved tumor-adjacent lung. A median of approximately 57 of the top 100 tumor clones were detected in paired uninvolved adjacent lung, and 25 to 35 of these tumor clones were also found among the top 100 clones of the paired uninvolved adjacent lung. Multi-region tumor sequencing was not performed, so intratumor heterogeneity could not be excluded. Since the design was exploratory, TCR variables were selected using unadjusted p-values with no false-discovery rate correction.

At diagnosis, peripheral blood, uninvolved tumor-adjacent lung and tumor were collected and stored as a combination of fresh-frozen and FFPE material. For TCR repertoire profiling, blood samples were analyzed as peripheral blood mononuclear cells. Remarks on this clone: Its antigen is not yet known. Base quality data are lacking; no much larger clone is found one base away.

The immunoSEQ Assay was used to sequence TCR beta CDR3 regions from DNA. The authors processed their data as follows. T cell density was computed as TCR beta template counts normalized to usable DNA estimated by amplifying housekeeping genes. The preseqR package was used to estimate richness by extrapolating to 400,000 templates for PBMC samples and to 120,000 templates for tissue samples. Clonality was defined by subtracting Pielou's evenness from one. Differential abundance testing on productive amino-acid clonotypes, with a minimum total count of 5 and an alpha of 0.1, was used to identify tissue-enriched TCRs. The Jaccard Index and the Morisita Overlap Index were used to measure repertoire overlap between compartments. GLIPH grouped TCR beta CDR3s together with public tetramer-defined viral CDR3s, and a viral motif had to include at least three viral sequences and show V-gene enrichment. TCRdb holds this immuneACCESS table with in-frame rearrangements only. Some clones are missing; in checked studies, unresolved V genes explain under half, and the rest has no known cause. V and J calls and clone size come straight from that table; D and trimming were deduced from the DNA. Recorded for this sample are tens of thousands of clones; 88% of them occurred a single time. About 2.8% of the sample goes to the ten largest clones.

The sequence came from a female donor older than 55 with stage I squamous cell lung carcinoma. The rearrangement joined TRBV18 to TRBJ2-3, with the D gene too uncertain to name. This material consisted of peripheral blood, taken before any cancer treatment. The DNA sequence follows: TGTGCCAGCTCACCAAACACAGATACGCAGTATTTT. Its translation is CASSPNTDTQYF.